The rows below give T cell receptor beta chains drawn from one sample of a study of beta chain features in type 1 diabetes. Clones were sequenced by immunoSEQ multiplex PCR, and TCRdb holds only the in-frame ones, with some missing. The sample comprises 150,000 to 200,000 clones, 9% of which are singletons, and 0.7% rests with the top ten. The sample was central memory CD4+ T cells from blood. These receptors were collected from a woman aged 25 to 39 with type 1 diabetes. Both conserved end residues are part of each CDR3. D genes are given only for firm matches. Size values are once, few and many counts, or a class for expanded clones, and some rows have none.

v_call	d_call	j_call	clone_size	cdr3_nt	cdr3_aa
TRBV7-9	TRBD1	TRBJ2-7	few	TGTGCCAGCAGCTTCACCGGACAGGAAGGCGAGCAGTACTTC	CASSFTGQEGEQYF
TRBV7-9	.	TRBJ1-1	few	TGTGCCAGCAGCTTACGGGGGGGCGAAGCTTTCTTT	CASSLRGGEAFF
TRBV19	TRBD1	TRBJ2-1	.	TGTGCCAGCCACGGGACAGGGTTCTACAATGAGCAGTTCTTC	CASHGTGFYNEQFF
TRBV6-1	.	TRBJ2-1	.	TGTGCCAGCAGTCCCGGGACTTGGGTCAATGAGCAGTTCTTC	CASSPGTWVNEQFF
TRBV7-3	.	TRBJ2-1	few	TGTGCCAGCAGCTTAAATACGGGATTGCAGTTCTTC	CASSLNTGLQFF
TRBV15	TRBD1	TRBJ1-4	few	TGTGCCACCAGCAGGGGACAGTTTAATGAAAAACTGTTTTTT	CATSRGQFNEKLFF
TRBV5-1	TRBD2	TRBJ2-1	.	TGCGCCAGCAGCTTAAATAGCGGGAGGAATGAGCAGTTCTTC	CASSLNSGRNEQFF
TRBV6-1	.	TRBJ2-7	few	TGTGCCAGCAGTGTGGCGCGATGGACATACAACGAGCAGTACTTC	CASSVARWTYNEQYF
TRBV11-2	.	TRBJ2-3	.	TGTGCCAGCAGCTTGTACACAGATACGCAGTATTTT	CASSLYTDTQYF
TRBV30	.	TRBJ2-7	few	TGTGCCTGGAGTGTTTCGCGATCCGACTACGAGCAGTACTTC	CAWSVSRSDYEQYF
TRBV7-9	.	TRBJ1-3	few	TGTGCCAGCAGCAGGGACACCAGCTCTGGAAACACCATATATTTT	CASSRDTSSGNTIYF
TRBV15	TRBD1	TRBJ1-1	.	TGTGCCACCAGCAGCGGACAGGGGGCCGAAGCTTTCTTT	CATSSGQGAEAFF
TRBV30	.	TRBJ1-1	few	TGTGCCTGGAGTGTGCGCCTGAACACTGAAGCTTTCTTT	CAWSVRLNTEAFF
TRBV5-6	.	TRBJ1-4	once	TGTGCCAGCAGCTCCCTGTCGGCAGGGAAAAATGAAAAACTGTTTTTT	CASSSLSAGKNEKLFF
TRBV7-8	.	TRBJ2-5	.	TGTGCCAGCAGCTTAGGGCAGCAAGAGACCCAGTACTTC	CASSLGQQETQYF
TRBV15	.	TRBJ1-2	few	TGTGCCACCAGCAGAGATGCGGCAGGGGTAGACTATGGCTACACCTTC	CATSRDAAGVDYGYTF
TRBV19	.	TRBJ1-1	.	TGTGCCAGTAGGCAGGGCGAGAACACTGAAGCTTTCTTT	CASRQGENTEAFF
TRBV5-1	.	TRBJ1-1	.	TGCGCCAGCAGCGAGGAAGGGGCTGAAGCTTTCTTT	CASSEEGAEAFF
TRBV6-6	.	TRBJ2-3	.	TGTGCCATCGGTGTGCAGGGAACAGATACGCAGTATTTT	CAIGVQGTDTQYF
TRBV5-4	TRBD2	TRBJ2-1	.	TGTGCCAGCAGCTTTACCGGGACTAGAGTCAATGAGCAGTTCTTC	CASSFTGTRVNEQFF
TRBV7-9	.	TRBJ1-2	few	TGTGCCAGCAGCTTAGGCAGTGGCTACACCTTC	CASSLGSGYTF
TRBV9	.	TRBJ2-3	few	TGTGCCAGCAGCGTAGCACTAGCCGAAGATACGCAGTATTTT	CASSVALAEDTQYF
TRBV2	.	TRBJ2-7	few	TGTGCCAGCCGGCAGCTCAGGGGAGGGGGCGAGCAGTACTTC	CASRQLRGGGEQYF
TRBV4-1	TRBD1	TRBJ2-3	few	TGCGCCAGCAGCCAAGTACAGGGGGTTTCCACAGATACGCAGTATTTT	CASSQVQGVSTDTQYF
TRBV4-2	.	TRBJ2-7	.	TGTGCCAGCAGCCAAGAGAAGAGTACCCTAAGCTCCTACGAGCAGTACTTC	CASSQEKSTLSSYEQYF
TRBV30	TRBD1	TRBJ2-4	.	TGTGCCTGGGCGCAGGGACAGGGCAGCATTCAGTACTTC	CAWAQGQGSIQYF
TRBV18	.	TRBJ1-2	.	TGTGCCAGCTCACCAAGGGGGACGCCCTCTAACTATGGCTACACCTTC	CASSPRGTPSNYGYTF
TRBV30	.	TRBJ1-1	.	TGTGCCTGGAGCCGGCAGGGATTAGAGGCTTTCTTT	CAWSRQGLEAFF
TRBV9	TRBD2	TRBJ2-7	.	TGTGCCAGCAGCGGTAGGCTAGCGGGAGGGAAAAACGAGCAGTACTTC	CASSGRLAGGKNEQYF
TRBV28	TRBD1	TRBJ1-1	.	TGTGCCAGCAGTTCACCCCGGACAGGGGCAGCTTTCTTT	CASSSPRTGAAFF
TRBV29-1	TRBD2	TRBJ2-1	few	TGCAGCGTTTCCGGGACTAGCGGGAGAGGCCCCTACAATGAGCAGTTCTTC	CSVSGTSGRGPYNEQFF
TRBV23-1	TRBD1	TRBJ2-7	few	TGCGCCAGCAGTCAATCGGGACAGGGCTACGAGCAGTACTTC	CASSQSGQGYEQYF
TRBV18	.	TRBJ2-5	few	TGTGCCAGCTCCCCCCAGGGGCCAGAGACCCAGTACTTC	CASSPQGPETQYF
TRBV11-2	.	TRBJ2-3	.	TGTGCCAGCAGCTTAAGGGGTAATAGCGGATCCACAGATACGCAGTATTTT	CASSLRGNSGSTDTQYF
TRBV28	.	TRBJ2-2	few	TGTGCCAGCCTGTTAGACCGGAGTTACACCGGGGAGCTGTTTTTT	CASLLDRSYTGELFF
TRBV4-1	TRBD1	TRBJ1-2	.	TGCGCCAGCAGCCCCCCTTTCAGGGGGCGGGGCTATGGCTACACCTTC	CASSPPFRGRGYGYTF
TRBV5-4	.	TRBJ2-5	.	TGTGCCAGCAGCGCTTACAGGGAAGAGACCCAGTACTTC	CASSAYREETQYF
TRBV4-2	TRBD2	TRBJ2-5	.	TGTGCCAGCAGCTCACTAGCGAGAGAGACCCAGTACTTC	CASSSLARETQYF
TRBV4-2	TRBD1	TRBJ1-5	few	TGTGCCAGCAGCCAAGATGGGCAGGGACAGGGGCAGCCCCAGCATTTT	CASSQDGQGQGQPQHF
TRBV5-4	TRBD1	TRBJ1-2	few	TGTGCCAGCAGCGTCCCGGGACAGGGAATTGGTGGCTACACCTTC	CASSVPGQGIGGYTF
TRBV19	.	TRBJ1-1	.	TGTGCCAGTAGTATACAGGACACTGAAGCTTTCTTT	CASSIQDTEAFF
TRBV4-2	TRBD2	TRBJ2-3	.	TGTGCCAGCAGCCAAGCCTTAGCGGGAGATTCGACAGATACGCAGTATTTT	CASSQALAGDSTDTQYF